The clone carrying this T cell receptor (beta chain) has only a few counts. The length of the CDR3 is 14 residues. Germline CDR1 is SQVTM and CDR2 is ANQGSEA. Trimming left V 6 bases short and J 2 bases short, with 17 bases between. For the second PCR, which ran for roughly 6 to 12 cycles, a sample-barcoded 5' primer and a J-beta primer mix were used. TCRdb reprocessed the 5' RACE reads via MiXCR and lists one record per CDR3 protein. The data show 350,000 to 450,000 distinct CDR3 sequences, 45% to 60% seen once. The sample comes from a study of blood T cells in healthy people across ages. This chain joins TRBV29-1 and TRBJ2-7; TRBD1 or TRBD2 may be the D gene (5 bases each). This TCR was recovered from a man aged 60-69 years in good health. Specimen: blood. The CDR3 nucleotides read TGCAGCGTCGCGACCGGGACGGTACCCTACGAGCAGTACTTC. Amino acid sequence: CSVATGTVPYEQYF.